This T cell receptor (beta chain) was sequenced in a study of identical twins. Study observations and caveats: There was more out-of-frame TCR alpha sharing in monozygotic twins than models estimated.

TCRdb recomputed calls from the 5' RACE reads with MiXCR, one row per CDR3 protein. The data hold approximately 410,000 distinct CDR3 sequences, with approximately 17% observed a single time. CDR1 and CDR2 from the germline V gene are SGHRS and YFSETQ. V lost 4 bases, J lost 1 base, and 11 bases lay in between. The CDR3 is made up of 14 amino acids. In regard to this clonotype: Its target is not known.

This sequence originates from a man aged 50 to 59 in good health. The sample consisted of naive T cells sorted from blood. The V call is TRBV5-1, the J call TRBJ2-5; maybe TRBD2 (6 bases). The CDR3 bases are TGCGCCAGCAGCCCCGGGACTCGCCAAGAGACCCAGTACTTC. It encodes CASSPGTRQETQYF. The variable domain in full, completed from reference TRBV5-1 and TRBJ2-5, reads KAGVTQTPRYLIKTRGQQVTLSCSPISGHRSVSWYQQTPGQGLQFLFEYFSETQRNKGNFPGRFSGRQFSNSRSEMNVSTLELGDSALYLCASSPGTRQETQYFGPGTRLLVL.